A selection of T cell receptor beta chains follows, all from one sample in a study of blood T cell repertoires in COVID-19. Libraries were prepared by immunoSEQ multiplex PCR; TCRdb keeps only in-frame clonotypes and omits some of them. The table records more than 200,000 clones, around 82% of them present only once. The sequenced sample consisted of peripheral blood. The receptor set was obtained from a man aged 50 to 60 with active or convalescent COVID-19. CDR3s include the opening cysteine and the closing phenylalanine or tryptophan. Each record gives: J gene, clone size, D gene, V gene, CDR3 DNA, CDR3 protein. The D gene is left open where the match is weak. Rows may omit the clone size; those that give it use once, few, many or a size class.

j_gene: TRBJ1-2; abundance: .; d_gene: .; v_gene: TRBV7-9; CDR3nt: TGTGCCAGCAGTCCAGGGGAGAGTAACTATGGCTACACCTTC; CDR3aa: CASSPGESNYGYTF
j_gene: TRBJ2-5; abundance: .; d_gene: TRBD1; v_gene: TRBV18; CDR3nt: TGTGCCAGCTCACCGGGACAGGGAGGTTTGGAGACCCAGTACTTC; CDR3aa: CASSPGQGGLETQYF
j_gene: TRBJ1-1; abundance: .; d_gene: .; v_gene: TRBV6-5; CDR3nt: TGTGCCACCAGCAGACAGAACACTGAAGCTTTCTTT; CDR3aa: CATSRQNTEAFF
j_gene: TRBJ1-2; abundance: .; d_gene: TRBD1; v_gene: TRBV2; CDR3nt: TGTGCCAGCAGTACTGGGACAGGGAAGGGAGGCTATGGCTACACCTTC; CDR3aa: CASSTGTGKGGYGYTF
j_gene: TRBJ1-2; abundance: .; d_gene: .; v_gene: TRBV12-3/TRBV12-4; CDR3nt: TGTGCCAGCAGTGAGGACAGCTATGGCTACACCTTC; CDR3aa: CASSEDSYGYTF
j_gene: TRBJ2-2; abundance: .; d_gene: TRBD1; v_gene: TRBV19; CDR3nt: TGTGCCAGTAGTATTATACAGGGGGCGGGCGGGGAGCTGTTTTTT; CDR3aa: CASSIIQGAGGELFF
j_gene: TRBJ1-5; abundance: few; d_gene: .; v_gene: TRBV19; CDR3nt: TGTGCCAGTACACAGGGCAATCAGCCCCAGCATTTT; CDR3aa: CASTQGNQPQHF
j_gene: TRBJ1-4; abundance: .; d_gene: TRBD1; v_gene: TRBV3-1/TRBV3-2; CDR3nt: TGTGCCAGCAGCCGCAACAGGGGGGCCATTGCAACTAATGAAAAACTGTTTTTT; CDR3aa: CASSRNRGAIATNEKLFF
j_gene: TRBJ2-5; abundance: .; d_gene: TRBD2; v_gene: TRBV11-2; CDR3nt: TGTGCCAGCAACCACCTGCGGGACTACGAAGAGACCCAGTACTTC; CDR3aa: CASNHLRDYEETQYF
j_gene: TRBJ1-3; abundance: .; d_gene: TRBD1; v_gene: TRBV27; CDR3nt: TGTGCCAGCAGACATACAGGGGGCTCTGGAAACACCATATATTTT; CDR3aa: CASRHTGGSGNTIYF
j_gene: TRBJ1-2; abundance: .; d_gene: .; v_gene: TRBV21-1; CDR3nt: TGTGCCAGCAGCAAAGAACAAAATTACACAAAACCTAACTATGGCTACACCTTC; CDR3aa: CASSKEQNYTKPNYGYTF
j_gene: TRBJ1-1; abundance: .; d_gene: .; v_gene: TRBV6-5; CDR3nt: TGTGCCAGCAGTTACTCCGGGGGATACACTGAAGCTTTCTTT; CDR3aa: CASSYSGGYTEAFF
j_gene: TRBJ1-6; abundance: .; d_gene: .; v_gene: TRBV27; CDR3nt: TGTGCCAGCAGTGTAGGGAGTGGTAATTCACCCCTCCACTTT; CDR3aa: CASSVGSGNSPLHF
j_gene: TRBJ1-5; abundance: .; d_gene: TRBD1; v_gene: TRBV28; CDR3nt: TGTGCCAGCAGTCTAGCACCGGGACAGACTTACAATCAGCCCCAGCATTTT; CDR3aa: CASSLAPGQTYNQPQHF
j_gene: TRBJ2-3; abundance: .; d_gene: .; v_gene: TRBV19; CDR3nt: TGTGCCAGTAACAAGGGGAGCACAGATACGCAGTATTTT; CDR3aa: CASNKGSTDTQYF
j_gene: TRBJ1-2; abundance: .; d_gene: TRBD1; v_gene: TRBV5-1; CDR3nt: TGCGCCAGCAGCTCGGACAGGAGCTATGGCTACACCTTC; CDR3aa: CASSSDRSYGYTF
j_gene: TRBJ1-3; abundance: once; d_gene: .; v_gene: TRBV13; CDR3nt: TGTGCCAGCAGCTCCCCCGGACAGACGGGAAACACCATATATTTT; CDR3aa: CASSSPGQTGNTIYF
j_gene: TRBJ1-1; abundance: .; d_gene: TRBD1; v_gene: TRBV6-2/TRBV6-3; CDR3nt: TGTGCCAGCAGCCCCGGGACAGGGGTACAGAACACTGAAGCTTTCTTT; CDR3aa: CASSPGTGVQNTEAFF
j_gene: TRBJ1-2; abundance: .; d_gene: TRBD1; v_gene: TRBV18; CDR3nt: TGTGCCAGCTCACCGCAACCGGGACAGGGTAACTATGGCTACACCTTC; CDR3aa: CASSPQPGQGNYGYTF
j_gene: TRBJ2-3; abundance: .; d_gene: TRBD1; v_gene: TRBV4-2; CDR3nt: TGTGCCAGCAGCCAAGAGGGACAGGTGACAGATACGCAGTATTTT; CDR3aa: CASSQEGQVTDTQYF
j_gene: TRBJ1-2; abundance: .; d_gene: .; v_gene: TRBV30; CDR3nt: TGTGCCTGGAGTGCCTCCGTAGGCTACACCTTC; CDR3aa: CAWSASVGYTF
j_gene: TRBJ2-7; abundance: few; d_gene: .; v_gene: TRBV5-1; CDR3nt: TGCGCCAGCAGCTTGGGGCAGGCAAACTCCTACGAGCAGTACTTC; CDR3aa: CASSLGQANSYEQYF
j_gene: TRBJ2-7; abundance: .; d_gene: TRBD2; v_gene: TRBV30; CDR3nt: TGTGCCTGGACCTATTGGGCTAGCGGATCCTCCTACGAGCAGTACTTC; CDR3aa: CAWTYWASGSSYEQYF
j_gene: TRBJ2-5; abundance: .; d_gene: .; v_gene: TRBV27; CDR3nt: TGTGCCAGCAGTTTCGCGACAGGCCGGGAGACCCAGTACTTC; CDR3aa: CASSFATGRETQYF
j_gene: TRBJ1-2; abundance: .; d_gene: .; v_gene: TRBV5-6; CDR3nt: TGTGCCAGCAGCTTCGCGACTCTTCCAGCTAACTATGGCTACACCTTC; CDR3aa: CASSFATLPANYGYTF
j_gene: TRBJ1-4; abundance: .; d_gene: .; v_gene: TRBV2; CDR3nt: TGTGCCAGCAGTGGGGTGGTGTTTCGGGGAACGAATGAAAAACTGTTTTTT; CDR3aa: CASSGVVFRGTNEKLFF
j_gene: TRBJ2-3; abundance: .; d_gene: TRBD2; v_gene: TRBV10-3; CDR3nt: TGTGCCATCACCCCACGGAGGACTAGCGGGGGGACCACAGATACGCAGTATTTT; CDR3aa: CAITPRRTSGGTTDTQYF
j_gene: TRBJ2-1; abundance: .; d_gene: TRBD1; v_gene: TRBV3-1/TRBV3-2; CDR3nt: TGTGCCAGCAGCCCCGGAACAGGGGGCTACAATGAGCAGTTCTTC; CDR3aa: CASSPGTGGYNEQFF
j_gene: TRBJ2-3; abundance: .; d_gene: .; v_gene: TRBV3-1/TRBV3-2; CDR3nt: TGTGCCAGCAGCCAAGAAGACTTCACTACTAGCACAGATACGCAGTATTTT; CDR3aa: CASSQEDFTTSTDTQYF